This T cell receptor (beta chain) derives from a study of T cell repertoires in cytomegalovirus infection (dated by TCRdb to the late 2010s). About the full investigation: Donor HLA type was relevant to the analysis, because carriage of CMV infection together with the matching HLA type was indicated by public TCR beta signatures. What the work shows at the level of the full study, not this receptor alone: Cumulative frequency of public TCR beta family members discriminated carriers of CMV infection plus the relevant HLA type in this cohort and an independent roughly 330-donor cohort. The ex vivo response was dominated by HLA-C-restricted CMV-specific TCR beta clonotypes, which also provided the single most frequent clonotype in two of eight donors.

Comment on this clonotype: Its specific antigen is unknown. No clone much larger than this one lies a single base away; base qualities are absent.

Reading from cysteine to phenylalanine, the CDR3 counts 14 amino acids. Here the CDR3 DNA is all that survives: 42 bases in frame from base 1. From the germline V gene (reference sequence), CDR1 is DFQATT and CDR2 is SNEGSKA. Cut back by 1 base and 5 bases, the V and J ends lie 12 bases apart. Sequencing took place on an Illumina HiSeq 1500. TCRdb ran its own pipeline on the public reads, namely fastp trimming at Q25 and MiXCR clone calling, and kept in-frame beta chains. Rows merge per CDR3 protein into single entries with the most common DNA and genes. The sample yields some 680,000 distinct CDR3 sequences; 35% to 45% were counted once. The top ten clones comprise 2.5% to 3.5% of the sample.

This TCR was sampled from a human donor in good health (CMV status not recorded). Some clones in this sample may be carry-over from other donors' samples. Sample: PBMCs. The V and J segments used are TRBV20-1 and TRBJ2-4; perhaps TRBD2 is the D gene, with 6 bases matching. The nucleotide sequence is TGCAGTGCTAGAGCACGACTAGTCCAAAACATTCAGTACTTC. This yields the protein CSARARLVQNIQYF.